These 24 T cell receptor beta chains originate from one sample sequenced in a study of shared clonotypes between healthy human individuals. Using immunoSEQ multiplex PCR, the repertoire was profiled, and TCRdb retains in-frame clones only, with some absent. This table holds over a million clones, around 78% found once. The sample comprised memory CD4+ T cells from PBMCs. Subset in this sample: CD45RA-negative fraction. The receptors were sampled from a man younger than 35 in good health. Some clones in this sample may be carry-over from other donors' samples.

This rearrangement joins TRBV7-9 to TRBJ1-2, with D hard to call. The CDR3 sequence is 15 residues long. Germline loops: CDR1 SEHNR, CDR2 FQNEAQ (reference sequence). V was shortened by 1 base and J by 3 bases, with 12 bases between the two germline ends. The DNA of the CDR3 is TGTGCCAGCAGCTTAGAGGGCAGGAAGTACTATGGCTACACCTTC. This sequence encodes CASSLEGRKYYGYTF.

This clone was picked up a small number of times. The chain recombines TRBV23-1 with TRBJ1-1, with TRBD1 as a possible D gene (5 bases). TRBV23-1 is given ORF status, its function remaining uncertain. This CDR3 has 16 amino acids. V shed 4 bases and J shed 1 base, with 16 bases lying between them. The CDR3 sequence is CASSPGRGSENTEAFF. The CDR3 DNA reads as TGCGCCAGCAGTCCGGGGAGGGGTTCCGAGAACACTGAAGCTTTCTTT.

V is TRBV5-1 and J is TRBJ2-1; D not resolved. Per the germline V gene, CDR1 is SGHRS and CDR2 is YFSETQ. The CDR3 contains 14 residues. V lost 4 bases, J lost 7 bases, and 15 bases lay in between. CDR3 coding DNA: TGCGCCAGCAGCCGAGATAACCAGTCGAATGAGCAGTTCTTC. This codes for CASSRDNQSNEQFF.

The chain has TRBV29-1 and TRBJ2-3; D unresolved. CDR1 and CDR2 (germline): SQVTM, ANQGSEA. This CDR3 is built from 13 residues. V was pared by 5 bases and J by 4 bases, with 13 bases between. CDR3 coding DNA: TGCAGCGTTCGGAAAAGGGTCGCAGATACGCAGTATTTT. Its protein is CSVRKRVADTQYF.

A few counts support this clone. The V gene is TRBV4-3, the J gene TRBJ1-2; 8 bases agree with TRBD1. V lost 0 bases and J lost 2; bases outside the gene matches: 5. The CDR3 extends over 16 amino acids. From germline, CDR1 is LGHNA and CDR2 YSLEER. This CDR3 reads CASSQDYRGTNYGYTF. For the CDR3, the DNA is TGCGCCAGCAGCCAAGATTACAGGGGGACGAACTATGGCTACACCTTC.

This clone has more than one count but fewer than ten. The rearrangement joins TRBV7-2 to TRBJ1-3; D is uncertain. V lost 5 bases to trimming and J lost 2 bases, with 4 bases between them. The CDR3 is 12 amino acids. Germline V gives CDR1 SGHTA, CDR2 FQGNSA. The chain's CDR3 is CASSNTGNTIYF. In nucleotides, the CDR3 is TGTGCCAGCAGCAACACTGGAAACACCATATATTTT.

A remark on this clone: A far larger clone is off by one base, so a read error is likely. The sample carries other DNA sequences with the same CDR3. The V call is TRBV7-8, the J call TRBJ1-1; possibly TRBD1 for D (6 bases). V lost 5 bases, J lost 1 base, and 8 bases lay in between. This CDR3 is 13 amino acids long. CDR1 is SGHVS, CDR2 FQNEAQ, per germline. This chain's CDR3 is CASSLRGNTEAFF. The CDR3, as DNA: TGTGCCAGCAGCCTCAGGGGGAACACTGAAGCTTTCTTT.

This chain connects TRBV7-2 to TRBJ1-3; D is possibly TRBD1 (5 bases). Germline values: CDR1 SGHTA, CDR2 FQGNSA. The CDR3 totals 16 residues. Trimming left V 5 bases short and J 0 bases short, with 14 bases between. CDR3 sequence (DNA): TGTGCCAGCAGCCCAGGTTTAGGGACCTCTGGAAACACCATATATTTT. Translated, it gives CASSPGLGTSGNTIYF.

For the CDR3, the DNA is TGCGCCAGCAGCTTGGGACCGACAGGCCTAGCGGGTGAGCAGTACTTC. It specifies CASSLGPTGLAGEQYF. J is TRBJ2-7 and V is TRBV5-1; the match to TRBD2 covers 8 bases. V lost 0 bases and J lost 7; bases outside the gene matches: 12. The CDR3 contains 16 residues. The V gene's germline CDR1 is SGHRS and CDR2 YFSETQ. The complete variable domain, with remaining parts taken from reference TRBV5-1 and TRBJ2-7, reads KAGVTQTPRYLIKTRGQQVTLSCSPISGHRSVSWYQQTPGQGLQFLFEYFSETQRNKGNFPGRFSGRQFSNSRSEMNVSTLELGDSALYLCASSLGPTGLAGEQYFGPGTRLTVT.

V usage is TRBV7-6 and J usage is TRBJ2-1; D gene uncertain. Germline values: CDR1 SGHVS, CDR2 FNYEAQ. The V end lost 1 base, the J end lost 6 bases, and 7 bases lay between the germline ends. CDR3 length: 13 residues. The chain's CDR3 is CASSLVLGNEQFF. The CDR3 DNA is TGTGCCAGCAGCTTAGTCTTAGGCAATGAGCAGTTCTTC.

This clone was observed at least ten times. J is TRBJ1-5 and V is TRBV28; maybe TRBD1 (5 bases). Deletions cut 2 bases from V and 2 bases from J, with 10 bases between. Germline V gene lookup returns CDR1 MDHEN and CDR2 SYDVKM. The CDR3 loop spans 15 amino acids. Here the CDR3 DNA reads TGTGCCAGCAGTTTACAGGGATACGGCAATCAGCCCCAGCATTTT. Amino acids: CASSLQGYGNQPQHF. Together with reference TRBV28 and TRBJ1-5, the CDR3 gives the full variable domain: DVKVTQSSRYLVKRTGEKVFLECVQDMDHENMFWYRQDPGLGLRLIYFSYDVKMKEKGDIPEGYSVSREKKERFSLILESASTNQTSMYLCASSLQGYGNQPQHFGDGTRLSIL.

The chain links TRBV5-6 to TRBJ1-2; D may be TRBD1 (5 bases). The germline CDR1 and CDR2 sequences are SGHDT and YYEEEE. Trimming took off 1 base at V and 8 bases at J, with 15 bases between the two ends. CDR3 length: 14 amino acids. CDR3: CASSLMEGTPGYTF. The CDR3 DNA follows: TGTGCCAGCAGCTTGATGGAGGGGACCCCGGGCTACACCTTC.

The chain is built from TRBV29-1 and TRBJ2-6; no reliable D call. The CDR3 consists of 13 residues. Germline CDR1 reads SQVTM; CDR2 reads ANQGSEA. With 5 bases removed from V and 4 bases from J, the gap between germline ends came to 9 bases. The CDR3 here is CSVRQSGANVLTF. The CDR3 DNA follows: TGCAGCGTTCGGCAGTCCGGGGCCAACGTCCTGACTTTC.

V is TRBV27 and J is TRBJ1-1; D unclear. Trimming removed 5 bases at V and 0 bases at J, with 13 bases between. This CDR3 comprises 15 residues. CDR1 is MNHEY and CDR2 is SMNVEV in the germline V gene (reference sequence). This chain's CDR3 is CASSPYQTVNTEAFF. CDR3 nucleotides: TGTGCCAGCAGTCCGTACCAAACAGTGAACACTGAAGCTTTCTTT.

The V call is TRBV6-5, the J call TRBJ2-3; D possibly matches TRBD1 or TRBD2 (6 bases each). The CDR3 covers 14 residues. Per the germline V gene, CDR1 is MNHEY and CDR2 is SVGAGI. Trimming took off 2 bases at V and 7 bases at J, with 13 bases between the two ends. The CDR3 bases are TGTGCCAGCAGTTACACTAGGGGGGCGCATACGCAGTATTTT. Encoded protein: CASSYTRGAHTQYF.

CDR3 coding DNA: TGTGCCAGCAGCGGAACTACGGATACGCAGTATTTT. Protein sequence: CASSGTTDTQYF. This sequence joins TRBV9 and TRBJ2-3; D unclear. CDR3 length: 12 amino acids. Trimming cost V 3 bases and J 6 bases, with 8 bases left between them. Germline CDR1 and CDR2: SGDLS and YYNGEE.

The rearrangement joins TRBV19 to TRBJ2-4; no firm D call. CDR1 and CDR2 (germline): LNHDA, SQIVND (reference sequence). V was clipped by 5 bases and J by 0 bases, with 11 bases between them. This CDR3 has 15 amino acids. The CDR3 region is CASSLGSLAKNIQYF. The CDR3 DNA sequence: TGTGCCAGTAGTCTGGGGTCCCTAGCCAAAAACATTCAGTACTTC.

This chain connects TRBV28 to TRBJ1-2, with TRBD1 as a possible D gene (6 bases). Germline V gene lookup returns CDR1 MDHEN and CDR2 SYDVKM. V was clipped by 7 bases and J by 0 bases, with 15 bases between them. The CDR3 runs to 15 residues. CDR3 sequence reads: CASTLSGGPNYGYTF. The DNA for the CDR3 is TGTGCCAGCACTCTAAGCGGGGGGCCTAACTATGGCTACACCTTC.

This chain links TRBV28 with TRBJ2-2, with D perhaps assigned TRBD1 or TRBD2 (5 bases each). V dropped 8 bases and J dropped 6 bases, with 13 bases sitting between them. The CDR3 has 13 amino acids. Per germline, CDR1 MDHEN and CDR2 SYDVKM. The DNA for the CDR3 is TGTGCCAGCGGGCCATGGGGACCCGGGGAGCTGTTTTTT. Translated, it gives CASGPWGPGELFF.

V usage is TRBV28 and J usage is TRBJ1-3, with D possibly being TRBD1 (5 bases). Germline V gene lookup returns CDR1 MDHEN and CDR2 SYDVKM. V lost 7 bases to trimming and J lost 4 bases, with 26 bases between them. This CDR3 region has 18 residues. The CDR3 protein is CASTLGALGGSGGNTIYF. For the CDR3, the DNA is TGTGCCAGCACCCTAGGGGCCCTCGGAGGCTCTGGGGGAAACACCATATATTTT.

The rearrangement links TRBV9 to TRBJ2-5, with unresolved D. This CDR3 region has 14 residues. CDR1 is SGDLS and CDR2 is YYNGEE in the germline V gene. V shed 1 base and J shed 2 bases, with 9 bases lying between them. The CDR3 loop is CASSVCPPQETQYF. CDR3 coding DNA: TGTGCCAGCAGCGTATGTCCCCCTCAAGAGACCCAGTACTTC.

The chain links TRBV11-2 to TRBJ2-7; D uncertain. This CDR3 is 14 amino acids long. V gave up 5 bases and J gave up 6 bases, with 17 bases separating them. Germline V gene sequence: CDR1 SGHAT, CDR2 FQNNGV. The CDR3 sequence is CASSLTIPAIEQYF. The CDR3 DNA sequence: TGTGCCAGCAGCCTAACTATCCCAGCTATCGAGCAGTACTTC. Based on the CDR3 plus reference TRBV11-2 and TRBJ2-7, the full variable domain is EAGVAQSPRYKIIEKRQSVAFWCNPISGHATLYWYQQILGQGPKLLIQFQNNGVVDDSQLPKDRFSAERLKGVDSTLKIQPAKLEDSAVYLCASSLTIPAIEQYFGPGTRLTVT.

This clone was counted once. The V gene is TRBV7-2, the J gene TRBJ1-2; TRBD1 might be the D (5 bases). V lost 1 base to trimming and J lost 0 bases, with 12 bases between them. CDR3 length: 16 amino acids. The germline V gene encodes CDR1 SGHTA and CDR2 FQGNSA. The CDR3: CASSLEWGEANYGYTF. CDR3 bases: TGTGCCAGCAGCTTAGAGTGGGGCGAGGCTAACTATGGCTACACCTTC.

The J gene is TRBJ2-5, the V gene TRBV7-3; maybe TRBD2 (6 bases). Trimming took 1 base from V and 2 from J, leaving 11 bases between them. CDR1 is SGHTA and CDR2 is FQGTGA in the germline V gene. The CDR3 sequence is 15 residues long. CDR3 coding DNA: TGTGCCAGCAGCTTAAGGGGAGGAGGGCAAGAGACCCAGTACTTC. It yields the protein CASSLRGGGQETQYF.